This is a list of T cell receptor beta chains from one sample in a study of graft-versus-host responses after intestinal transplantation. These receptors have no known antigen. Libraries were prepared by immunoSEQ multiplex PCR; TCRdb keeps only in-frame clonotypes and omits some of them. Here the sample spans roughly 90,000 clones, 80% to 95% being singletons. The sequenced sample was unstimulated CD4+ T cells sorted from spleen or lymph node cells, obtained before transplant. The receptors derive from a human donor who was the organ donor for an intestinal transplant. The CDR3 runs from the conserved cysteine through the conserved F or W. Fields, in order: J gene, clone size, D gene, V gene, CDR3 protein, CDR3 DNA. The D gene is left open where the match is weak. Clone size is given for some rows only: seen once, a few or many times, or a class if the clone is expanded.

J: TRBJ1-2; size: -; D: -; V: TRBV27; CDR3: CASSFSGNGYTF; DNA: TGTGCCAGCAGTTTCTCAGGGAATGGCTACACCTTC
J: TRBJ2-3; size: -; D: -; V: TRBV11-3; CDR3: CASSLVGYGNTQYF; DNA: TGTGCCAGCAGCTTGGTCGGTTATGGTAATACGCAGTATTTT
J: TRBJ1-2; size: -; D: -; V: TRBV7-9; CDR3: CASSVFKGGGSNYGYTF; DNA: TGTGCCAGCAGCGTTTTTAAGGGCGGGGGTTCTAACTATGGCTACACCTTC
J: TRBJ2-1; size: -; D: TRBD2; V: TRBV10-2; CDR3: CASSELSMGVVGRAPTYNEQFF; DNA: TGCGCCAGCAGTGAGCTATCCATGGGAGTAGTGGGGAGGGCCCCCACCTACAATGAGCAGTTCTTC
J: TRBJ1-5; size: -; D: -; V: TRBV28; CDR3: CTSSRTDLNQPQHF; DNA: TGTACCAGCAGCCGGACAGACTTGAATCAGCCCCAGCATTTT
J: TRBJ2-1; size: -; D: TRBD2; V: TRBV2; CDR3: CASSAQNGGAGQFF; DNA: TGTGCCAGCAGTGCCCAAAACGGGGGGGCCGGGCAGTTCTTC
J: TRBJ2-7; size: -; D: TRBD1; V: TRBV11-3; CDR3: CASSSVGTGPYEQYF; DNA: TGTGCCAGCAGCTCTGTAGGGACAGGACCCTACGAGCAGTACTTC
J: TRBJ1-1; size: -; D: TRBD1; V: TRBV5-4; CDR3: CASSLTGAGSTEAFF; DNA: TGTGCCAGCAGCCTGACAGGGGCGGGGAGCACTGAAGCTTTCTTT
J: TRBJ2-3; size: -; D: -; V: TRBV5-4; CDR3: CASSLDRKFTDTQYF; DNA: TGTGCCAGCAGCTTGGACAGGAAGTTCACAGATACGCAGTATTTT
J: TRBJ2-5; size: -; D: -; V: TRBV7-2; CDR3: CASSLDSFQETQYF; DNA: TGTGCCAGCAGCTTAGATTCGTTCCAAGAGACCCAGTACTTC
J: TRBJ1-2; size: -; D: -; V: TRBV28; CDR3: CASSLYQGNGYTF; DNA: TGTGCCAGCAGTTTATATCAGGGTAATGGCTACACCTTC
J: TRBJ1-2; size: -; D: -; V: TRBV28; CDR3: CASSLAAGVPGYTF; DNA: TGTGCCAGCAGTCTCGCTGCCGGGGTCCCTGGCTACACCTTC
J: TRBJ2-7; size: -; D: -; V: TRBV25-1; CDR3: CASSDSGTIIPVQYF; DNA: TGTGCCAGCAGTGACTCCGGGACAATCATTCCGGTGCAGTACTTC
J: TRBJ2-5; size: -; D: TRBD2; V: TRBV28; CDR3: CASSFLGLAGGRETQYF; DNA: TGTGCCAGCAGTTTCCTGGGACTAGCGGGAGGCCGGGAGACCCAGTACTTC
J: TRBJ2-1; size: -; D: -; V: TRBV28; CDR3: CASSFRFSYNEQFF; DNA: TGTGCCAGCAGTTTCCGGTTCTCCTACAATGAGCAGTTCTTC
J: TRBJ2-3; size: once; D: TRBD2; V: TRBV6-4; CDR3: CASRSGGDGTQYF; DNA: TGTGCCAGCAGATCGGGGGGGGACGGTACGCAGTATTTT
J: TRBJ1-2; size: -; D: TRBD1; V: TRBV30; CDR3: CAWNNRGVVDGYTF; DNA: TGTGCCTGGAACAACAGGGGAGTAGTAGATGGCTACACCTTC
J: TRBJ1-2; size: -; D: -; V: TRBV6-6; CDR3: CASSYSIGKRFYGYTF; DNA: TGTGCCAGCAGTTACTCGATCGGCAAGCGGTTTTATGGCTACACCTTC
J: TRBJ2-2; size: -; D: TRBD2; V: TRBV4-2; CDR3: CASSQSSIAGGPGELFF; DNA: TGTGCCAGCAGCCAATCAAGTATAGCGGGAGGGCCTGGGGAGCTGTTTTTT
J: TRBJ2-7; size: -; D: -; V: TRBV27; CDR3: CASSRGTAKGDEQYF; DNA: TGTGCCAGCAGCCGTGGGACCGCCAAGGGGGACGAGCAGTACTTC
J: TRBJ2-5; size: -; D: -; V: TRBV7-2; CDR3: CASSLSSATSQETQYF; DNA: TGTGCCAGCAGCTTATCCTCCGCGACTAGTCAAGAGACCCAGTACTTC
J: TRBJ1-2; size: -; D: TRBD1; V: TRBV5-1; CDR3: CASSLGQGDGYTF; DNA: TGCGCCAGCAGCTTGGGACAGGGGGATGGCTACACCTTC
J: TRBJ2-5; size: -; D: TRBD2; V: TRBV4-1; CDR3: CASSHGIAGPLLETQYF; DNA: TGCGCCAGCAGCCATGGGATAGCGGGCCCTTTGTTGGAGACCCAGTACTTC
J: TRBJ2-7; size: -; D: TRBD1; V: TRBV5-5; CDR3: CASSLAGTGGYEQYF; DNA: TGTGCCAGCAGCTTGGCCGGGACAGGGGGTTACGAGCAGTACTTC
J: TRBJ2-3; size: -; D: TRBD2; V: TRBV11-3; CDR3: CASSPRGGGAGDTQYF; DNA: TGTGCCAGCAGCCCTAGGGGCGGGGGGGCCGGAGATACGCAGTATTTT
J: TRBJ2-6; size: -; D: -; V: TRBV19; CDR3: CASSIPSPPGANVLTF; DNA: TGTGCCAGTAGTATCCCCTCCCCCCCCGGGGCCAACGTCCTGACTTTC
J: TRBJ2-7; size: -; D: TRBD2; V: TRBV28; CDR3: CASSLRTSGNHEQYF; DNA: TGTGCCAGCAGTTTGAGGACTAGCGGGAACCACGAGCAGTACTTC
J: TRBJ2-6; size: -; D: -; V: TRBV19; CDR3: CASRIQDSGANVLTF; DNA: TGTGCCAGTAGAATACAGGATTCTGGGGCCAACGTCCTGACTTTC
J: TRBJ2-3; size: once; D: TRBD2; V: TRBV6-1; CDR3: CASSDLAGRGTDTQYF; DNA: TGTGCCAGCAGTGACCTAGCGGGAAGAGGCACAGATACGCAGTATTTT
J: TRBJ2-1; size: -; D: TRBD2; V: TRBV7-7; CDR3: CASSSHPTAGGQHEQFF; DNA: TGTGCCAGCAGCTCCCACCCGACGGCGGGGGGGCAACATGAGCAGTTCTTC
J: TRBJ1-1; size: -; D: -; V: TRBV5-1; CDR3: CASSFGENTEAFF; DNA: TGCGCCAGCAGCTTCGGAGAGAACACTGAAGCTTTCTTT
J: TRBJ2-1; size: -; D: -; V: TRBV6-1; CDR3: CASSVADTYNEQFF; DNA: TGTGCCAGCAGTGTTGCGGATACCTACAATGAGCAGTTCTTC
J: TRBJ2-2; size: once; D: TRBD1; V: TRBV10-2; CDR3: CASRKRDSNTGELFF; DNA: TGCGCCAGCAGGAAACGGGACAGTAACACCGGGGAGCTGTTTTTT
J: TRBJ2-1; size: -; D: -; V: TRBV29-1; CDR3: CSVVGLTRANEQFF; DNA: TGCAGCGTTGTAGGGCTAACTAGGGCCAATGAGCAGTTCTTC
J: TRBJ1-1; size: -; D: -; V: TRBV30; CDR3: CAVDPGNRGGTEAFF; DNA: TGTGCCGTAGACCCCGGGAATAGGGGGGGCACTGAAGCTTTCTTT
J: TRBJ2-7; size: -; D: TRBD1; V: TRBV2; CDR3: CASSWGQGAYEQYF; DNA: TGTGCCAGCAGTTGGGGACAGGGGGCCTACGAGCAGTACTTC
J: TRBJ1-4; size: -; D: TRBD1; V: TRBV6-5; CDR3: CASRLQGATNEKLFF; DNA: TGTGCCAGCAGGCTCCAGGGGGCAACTAATGAAAAACTGTTTTTT
J: TRBJ2-3; size: -; D: TRBD1; V: TRBV7-7; CDR3: CASSPDRGPTDTQYF; DNA: TGTGCCAGCAGCCCTGACAGGGGGCCCACAGATACGCAGTATTTT
J: TRBJ1-5; size: -; D: -; V: TRBV29-1; CDR3: CSVEDSFNQPQHF; DNA: TGCAGCGTGGAGGACAGTTTCAATCAGCCCCAGCATTTT
J: TRBJ2-1; size: -; D: TRBD2; V: TRBV19; CDR3: CASSLGLESNEQFF; DNA: TGTGCCAGTAGTCTTGGACTAGAGTCAAATGAGCAGTTCTTC
J: TRBJ2-6; size: -; D: TRBD1; V: TRBV19; CDR3: CASSRGAGTGSGANVLTF; DNA: TGTGCCAGTAGTAGGGGGGCCGGGACAGGCTCTGGGGCCAACGTCCTGACTTTC
J: TRBJ2-1; size: -; D: TRBD2; V: TRBV5-1; CDR3: CASSWGLLSSYNEQFF; DNA: TGCGCCAGCAGCTGGGGACTATTATCCTCCTACAATGAGCAGTTCTTC
J: TRBJ1-5; size: -; D: TRBD1; V: TRBV6-1; CDR3: CASSTLTGVHQPQHF; DNA: TGTGCCAGCAGTACCCTGACAGGGGTCCATCAGCCCCAGCATTTT
J: TRBJ2-5; size: -; D: -; V: TRBV6-1; CDR3: CASSRQVFQETQYF; DNA: TGTGCCAGCAGTAGACAGGTCTTTCAAGAGACCCAGTACTTC
J: TRBJ2-4; size: once; D: TRBD1; V: TRBV5-4; CDR3: CASSLVGTGGNIQYF; DNA: TGTGCCAGCAGCTTGGTCGGGACAGGGGGGAACATTCAGTACTTC
J: TRBJ2-5; size: -; D: -; V: TRBV11-3; CDR3: CASSFPREQETQYF; DNA: TGTGCCAGCAGCTTTCCCCGGGAGCAAGAGACCCAGTACTTC
J: TRBJ1-4; size: -; D: -; V: TRBV5-4; CDR3: CASSPGGATATNEKLFF; DNA: TGTGCCAGCAGCCCCGGGGGGGCGACAGCAACTAATGAAAAACTGTTTTTT
J: TRBJ1-4; size: -; D: TRBD1; V: TRBV7-9; CDR3: CASSPGTGSNEKLFF; DNA: TGTGCCAGCAGCCCCGGGACAGGGTCAAATGAAAAACTGTTTTTT
J: TRBJ2-3; size: -; D: -; V: TRBV5-1; CDR3: CASSLIVRDTQYF; DNA: TGCGCCAGCAGCTTGATTGTCAGGGATACGCAGTATTTT
J: TRBJ2-7; size: -; D: -; V: TRBV30; CDR3: CAWGSRRVEQYF; DNA: TGTGCCTGGGGCTCTAGGAGGGTCGAGCAGTACTTC
J: TRBJ1-1; size: -; D: TRBD1; V: TRBV11-3; CDR3: CASSLGGAGGKNTEAFF; DNA: TGTGCCAGCAGCTTAGGGGGGGCAGGGGGCAAGAACACTGAAGCTTTCTTT
J: TRBJ2-4; size: once; D: -; V: TRBV30; CDR3: CAWSVNRLKASKNIQYF; DNA: TGTGCCTGGAGTGTTAACCGTTTAAAAGCGTCCAAAAACATTCAGTACTTC
J: TRBJ1-2; size: -; D: -; V: TRBV5-4; CDR3: CASSRREFNYGYTF; DNA: TGTGCCAGCAGCCGGAGGGAATTTAACTATGGCTACACCTTC
J: TRBJ1-2; size: -; D: TRBD1; V: TRBV5-6; CDR3: CASSRDRGNYGYTF; DNA: TGTGCCAGCAGCCGGGACAGGGGAAACTATGGCTACACCTTC
J: TRBJ2-7; size: -; D: TRBD1; V: TRBV15; CDR3: CATSNRDRSYEQYF; DNA: TGTGCCACCAGCAACCGGGACAGATCCTACGAGCAGTACTTC